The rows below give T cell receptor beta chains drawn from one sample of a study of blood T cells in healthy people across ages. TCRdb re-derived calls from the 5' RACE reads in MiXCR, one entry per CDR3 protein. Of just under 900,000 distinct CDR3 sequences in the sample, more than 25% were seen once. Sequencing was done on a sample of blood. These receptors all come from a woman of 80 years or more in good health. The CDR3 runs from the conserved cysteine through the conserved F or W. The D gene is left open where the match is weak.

cdr3_aa: CASSGQGLSTNEKLFF
v_call: TRBV7-2
d_call: TRBD1

cdr3_aa: CAISEIPGGNEKLFF
v_call: TRBV10-3
d_call: TRBD1

cdr3_aa: CASSPFPGGASTDAEYF
v_call: TRBV12-3/TRBV12-4
d_call: TRBD2

cdr3_aa: CATSRDQASNYGYTF
v_call: TRBV15
d_call: .

cdr3_aa: CASSGGASGSYEQYF
v_call: TRBV12-3/TRBV12-4
d_call: TRBD2

cdr3_aa: CASSLVQSSTDTQYF
v_call: TRBV5-5
d_call: .

cdr3_aa: CASRPQGGSYNEQYF
v_call: TRBV12-3/TRBV12-4
d_call: .

cdr3_aa: CASRTSGGPYNEQFF
v_call: TRBV6-2/TRBV6-3
d_call: TRBD2

cdr3_aa: CASSQGGWGTNEKLFF
v_call: TRBV4-3
d_call: .

cdr3_aa: CASSLVRGEETQYF
v_call: TRBV12-3/TRBV12-4
d_call: .

cdr3_aa: CSARDYGWRGSGVDTQYF
v_call: TRBV20-1
d_call: .

cdr3_aa: CATSRDIGTGVVGSYNEQFF
v_call: TRBV15
d_call: TRBD1